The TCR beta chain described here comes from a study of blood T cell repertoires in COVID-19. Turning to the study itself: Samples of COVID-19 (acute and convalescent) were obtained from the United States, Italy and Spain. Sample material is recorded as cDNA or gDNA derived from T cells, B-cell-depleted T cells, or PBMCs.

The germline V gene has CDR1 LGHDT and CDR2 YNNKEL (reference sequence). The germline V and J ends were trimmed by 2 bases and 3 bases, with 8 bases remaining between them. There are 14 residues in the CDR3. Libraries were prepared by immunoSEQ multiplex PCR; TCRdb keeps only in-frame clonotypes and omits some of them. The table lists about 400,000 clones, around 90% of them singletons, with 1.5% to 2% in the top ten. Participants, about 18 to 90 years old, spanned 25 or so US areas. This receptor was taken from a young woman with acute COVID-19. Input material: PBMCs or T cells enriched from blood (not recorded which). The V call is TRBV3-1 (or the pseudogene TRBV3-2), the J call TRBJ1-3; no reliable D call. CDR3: CASSQSFGGNTIYF. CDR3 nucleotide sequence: TGTGCCAGCAGCCAAAGTTTCGGTGGAAACACCATATATTTT.